These 23 T cell receptor beta chains were all obtained from the same sample, sequenced in a study of CD8 T cells in ankylosing spondylitis. Each CDR3 protein gets one entry after TCRdb re-called the 5' RACE reads with MiXCR. The sample has about 220,000 distinct CDR3 sequences, more than 9% seen once. Sequenced: blood, either unsorted or a sorted T cell fraction (not recorded which). The receptor source for this set is a male donor with ankylosing spondylitis or in good health (not recorded which).

In its sample, this clonotype was seen many times. The chain combines TRBV11-2 with TRBJ1-2, with D uncertain. The germline gives CDR1 SGHAT, CDR2 FQNNGV. V lost 0 bases, J lost 4 bases, and 9 bases lay in between. The CDR3 sequence is 14 residues long. Here the CDR3 reads CASSLDPTFYGYTF. CDR3 nucleotides: TGTGCCAGCAGCTTAGATCCGACGTTCTATGGCTACACCTTC.

V is TRBV7-2 and J is TRBJ2-7; TRBD2 matches 8 bases. CDR1 and CDR2 (germline): SGHTA, FQGNSA. This CDR3 contains 15 residues. The ends lost 5 bases at V and 0 bases at J; junction bases unmatched: 6. The CDR3 spells CASSAIAGRSYEQYF. The CDR3 region has the DNA TGTGCCAGCAGCGCCATAGCGGGGCGCTCCTACGAGCAGTACTTC.

The chain joins TRBV28 to TRBJ2-3; D is unresolved. The CDR3 consists of 16 residues. Germline values: CDR1 MDHEN, CDR2 SYDVKM. Trimming cost V 1 base and J 0 bases, with 11 bases left between them. CDR3 bases: TGTGCCAGCAGTTTATTAGAAAAAATTAGCACAGATACGCAGTATTTT. Translation: CASSLLEKISTDTQYF.

In its sample, this clonotype was seen many times. The rearrangement joins TRBV20-1 to TRBJ1-6; 8 positions match TRBD1. Germline lookup yields CDR1 DFQATT and CDR2 SNEGSKA (reference sequence). The V and J ends lost 0 bases and 10 bases, in that order; junction bases with no gene match: 8. The CDR3 has 15 amino acids. The CDR3 DNA reads as TGCAGTGCTAGAGACTTCGGACAGGGTATGTCACCCCTCCACTTT. Translation gives CSARDFGQGMSPLHF.

In its sample, this clonotype was seen many times. CDR3 residues: CSVGRLPNTEAFF. For the CDR3, the DNA is TGCAGCGTTGGGCGACTGCCGAACACTGAAGCTTTCTTT. This rearrangement joins TRBV29-1 to TRBJ1-1; D remains unclear. V lost 4 bases and J 1 base, leaving 10 bases between the germline ends. CDR1 and CDR2 (germline): SQVTM, ANQGSEA. The CDR3 covers 13 residues.

Comment on this clonotype: This may be a read error, as it is one base from a much larger clone. The rearrangement joins TRBV7-9 to TRBJ1-2, with D perhaps TRBD1 (6 bases). CDR3 length: 17 residues. Germline values: CDR1 SEHNR, CDR2 FQNEAQ (reference sequence). CDR3 sequence: CASSLVSGQAFNYGDTF. Here the CDR3 DNA reads TGTGCCAGCAGCTTAGTATCGGGACAAGCTTTTAACTATGGCGACACCTTC. Complete variable domain (other parts from reference TRBV7-9 and TRBJ1-2): DTGVSQNPRHKITKRGQNVTFRCDPISEHNRLYWYRQTLGQGPEFLTYFQNEAQLEKSRLLSDRFSAERPKGSFSTLEIQRTEQGDSAMYLCASSLVSGQAFNYGDTFGSGTRLTVV.

This clonotype was picked up many times. DNA for the CDR3: TGTGCCAGCAATCCACAGGGGGCAAGCTACGAGCAGTACTTC. It yields the protein CASNPQGASYEQYF. The chain links TRBV12-3 or TRBV12-4 to TRBJ2-7, with 9 bases fitting TRBD1. V lost 7 bases, J lost 3 bases, and 7 bases stayed unmatched. This CDR3 is 14 amino acids long.

This clonotype was seen repeatedly, ten times or more. The rearrangement joins TRBV9 to TRBJ2-3, with D uncertain. Germline V gene sequence: CDR1 SGDLS, CDR2 YYNGEE. The CDR3 consists of 15 residues. Trimming took off 1 base at V and 4 bases at J, with 13 bases between the two ends. The chain's CDR3 is CASSVFGNYADTQYF. Written as DNA, the CDR3 is TGTGCCAGCAGCGTATTTGGGAATTATGCAGATACGCAGTATTTT.

The table lists this clonotype with a few counts. The V gene is TRBV28, the J gene TRBJ2-1, with 9 bases matching TRBD2. V trimming: 2 bases; J trimming: 3 bases; junction bases outside the gene matches: 5. The CDR3 runs to 16 residues. CDR1 and CDR2 (germline): MDHEN, SYDVKM. The CDR3 nucleotides read TGTGCCAGCAGTTTAGGGAGCGGGGGGATCTACAATGAGCAGTTCTTC. As protein: CASSLGSGGIYNEQFF.

As concerns this clonotype: This may stem from a read error, because a much larger clone lies one nucleotide away. The DNA for the CDR3 is TGCAGTGCTAAGGATAGCGGGCCCCTCCGGCAGACCCAGTACTTC. Translating it yields CSAKDSGPLRQTQYF. The rearrangement uses TRBV20-1 and TRBJ2-5, with TRBD2 matching over 7 bases. This CDR3 contains 15 residues. The germline V gene encodes CDR1 DFQATT and CDR2 SNEGSKA (reference sequence). With V trimmed by 4 bases and J by 6 bases, 14 bases remained unmatched.

The CDR3 reads CASIEGTGELFF. The CDR3 nucleotides are TGTGCCAGCATCGAGGGGACCGGGGAGCTGTTTTTT. This chain joins TRBV2 and TRBJ2-2; the D call may be TRBD1 or TRBD2 (5 bases each). V shed 7 bases and J shed 5 bases, with 8 bases lying between them. Germline CDR1 SNHLY, CDR2 FYNNEI. The CDR3 has 12 amino acids.

This clonotype was recorded many times. The V and J genes are TRBV15 and TRBJ1-1; D perhaps matches TRBD1 (6 bases). CDR1 and CDR2 (germline): LNHNV, YYDKDF (reference sequence). V shed 3 bases and J shed 5 bases, with 13 bases lying between them. This CDR3 is 14 amino acids long. The CDR3 spells CATSRERGGTEAFF. Written as DNA, the CDR3 is TGTGCCACCAGCAGGGAAAGGGGGGGTACTGAAGCTTTCTTT.

This clonotype has at least ten counts. The genes are TRBV20-1 and TRBJ1-1; TRBD1 aligns across 9 bases. V shed 2 bases, J shed 1 base, and the junction held 8 bases outside the gene matches. Germline CDR1 DFQATT, CDR2 SNEGSKA (reference sequence). The CDR3 totals 16 residues. CDR3: CSARQPGQGPNTEAFF. DNA of the CDR3: TGCAGTGCTAGACAACCGGGACAGGGCCCGAACACTGAAGCTTTCTTT.

This clonotype came up a few times. The CDR3 sequence is CASSPGLAASYNEQFF. CDR3 bases: TGTGCCAGCAGCCCGGGACTAGCGGCCTCCTACAATGAGCAGTTCTTC. J is TRBJ2-1 and V is TRBV7-9, with TRBD2 identical over 11 bases. Germline-derived CDR1 and CDR2 are SEHNR and FQNEAQ (reference sequence). This CDR3 spans 16 amino acids. After removal of 5 bases from V and 0 bases from J, the junction contained 3 bases not matched to a gene.

The chain uses TRBV29-1 and TRBJ1-4; 9 nucleotides match TRBD1. From germline, CDR1 is SQVTM and CDR2 ANQGSEA. V shed 7 bases, J shed 7 bases, and the junction held 16 bases outside the gene matches. This CDR3 has 16 residues. The CDR3, as DNA: TGCAGCGCGACTCCGACAGGGGGACTATCGGGTGAAAAACTGTTTTTT. This gives the protein CSATPTGGLSGEKLFF.

This clonotype was observed many times. This rearrangement joins TRBV7-3 to TRBJ2-5, with D perhaps matching TRBD2 (5 bases). CDR1 and CDR2 (germline): SGHTA, FQGTGA. V lost 5 bases and J lost 0, with 7 bases in between. This CDR3 contains 13 residues. The CDR3, as DNA: TGTGCCAGCAGCCCTAGCCACCAAGAGACCCAGTACTTC. It codes for CASSPSHQETQYF.

This clonotype was counted at least ten times. The rearrangement joins TRBV3-1 to TRBJ1-2, with a possible D match to TRBD1 (5 bases). Trimming removed 0 bases at V and 5 bases at J, with 10 bases between. Germline lookup yields CDR1 LGHDT and CDR2 YNNKEL (reference sequence). The CDR3 has 14 amino acids. The CDR3 protein is CASSQEWGEYGYTF. The DNA for the CDR3 is TGTGCCAGCAGCCAAGAATGGGGGGAGTATGGCTACACCTTC. Using reference TRBV3-1 and TRBJ1-2 for the parts outside the CDR3, the full variable domain is DTAVSQTPKYLVTQMGNDKSIKCEQNLGHDTMYWYKQDSKKFLKIMFSYNNKELIINETVPNRFSPKSPDKAHLNLHINSLELGDSAVYFCASSQEWGEYGYTFGSGTRLTVV.

Many counts were recorded for this clonotype. This sequence joins TRBV5-1 and TRBJ2-3; a possible D gene is TRBD2 (7 bases). V lost 4 bases, J lost 5 bases, and 14 bases lay in between. This CDR3 is built from 14 residues. CDR1 is SGHRS and CDR2 is YFSETQ in the germline V gene. CDR3: CASSTQGREDTQYF. CDR3 sequence (DNA): TGCGCCAGCAGCACCCAGGGGAGGGAAGATACGCAGTATTTT.

This clonotype was counted only a few times. This chain joins TRBV20-1 and TRBJ1-1; D not resolved. From germline, CDR1 is DFQATT and CDR2 SNEGSKA (reference sequence). This CDR3 region has 11 residues. The CDR3 sequence: CSPLSAPEAFF. The CDR3 DNA is TGCAGCCCCCTATCGGCTCCTGAAGCTTTCTTT.

V and J are TRBV12-3 or TRBV12-4 and TRBJ1-5; D possibly corresponds to TRBD1 (5 bases). V was pared by 7 bases and J by 3 bases, with 16 bases between. The CDR3 runs to 15 residues. In nucleotides, the CDR3 is TGTGCCAGCAACCAGGGAGTAGGAGACAATCAGCCCCAGCATTTT. Its protein is CASNQGVGDNQPQHF.

Only a few counts were recorded for this clonotype. The chain combines TRBV12-3 or TRBV12-4 with TRBJ2-1; TRBD2 matches 10 bases. CDR3 size: 19 residues. The ends lost 8 bases at V and 0 bases at J; junction bases unmatched: 16. Here the CDR3 DNA reads TGTGCCAGCTCCCCAATGCTAGCGGGAGCGGGTAGCTCCTACAATGAGCAGTTCTTC. Encoded protein: CASSPMLAGAGSSYNEQFF.

This clonotype was recorded many times. The chain couples TRBV7-2 to TRBJ1-2; D gene unclear. The CDR3 runs to 16 residues. The V end was cut by 4 bases, the J end by 0 bases, with 15 bases between. Germline loops: CDR1 SGHTA, CDR2 FQGNSA. This chain's CDR3 is CASSYYRAETNYGYTF. Here the CDR3 DNA reads TGTGCCAGCAGCTATTACCGGGCCGAAACTAACTATGGCTACACCTTC.

This clonotype was detected only a few times. This sequence joins TRBV5-1 and TRBJ2-5; D is ambiguous. Germline values: CDR1 SGHRS, CDR2 YFSETQ. Trimming pared 0 bases from V and 2 bases from J, leaving 8 bases between. The CDR3 length is 14 residues. For the CDR3, the DNA is TGCGCCAGCAGCTTGGCTAGTCAGCAAGAGACCCAGTACTTC. As protein: CASSLASQQETQYF.